Below are 2 T cell receptor beta chains sequenced from a single sample in a study of blood T cell repertoires in COVID-19. Clones were sequenced by immunoSEQ multiplex PCR, and TCRdb holds only the in-frame ones, with some missing. This repertoire shows approximately 300,000 clones, around 87% found once; its top ten account for roughly 5.3%. What was sequenced was PBMCs or T cells enriched from blood (not recorded which). The receptor source for this set is a woman in her twenties or thirties who had recovered from COVID-19.

The chain carries TRBV10-1 and TRBJ2-2; D call uncertain. Deletions cut 10 bases from V and 1 base from J, with 13 bases between. CDR3 length equals 14 residues. The germline CDR1 and CDR2 sequences are WNHNN and SYGVQD (reference sequence). The CDR3 reads CATSAGLNTGELFF. CDR3 DNA sequence: TGCGCCACCTCAGCAGGATTGAACACCGGGGAGCTGTTTTTT.

The chain joins TRBV6-6 to TRBJ1-6, with D possibly TRBD1 on 5 matching bases. V was trimmed by 2 bases and J by 13 bases, leaving 12 bases between them. Per germline, CDR1 MNHNY and CDR2 SVGAGI (reference sequence). CDR3 length: 13 amino acids. CDR3 sequence reads: CASSYEIQDPLHF. The CDR3 nucleotides read TGTGCCAGCAGTTACGAGATACAGGATCCCCTCCACTTT.